The 18 T cell receptor beta chains in this list originate from one sample, sequenced in a study of response to subunit inactivated influenza vaccine. TCRdb used MiXCR to reprocess the RT-PCR reads, holding one entry per CDR3 protein. The top ten clones hold under 2.5% of a sample with 450,000 to 550,000 distinct CDR3 sequences, approximately 24% of them seen once. The sample here was CD4+ T cells sorted from PBMCs, taken less than 6 days after vaccination. All receptors come from a man aged 50 or older who received an inactivated influenza vaccine.

This clonotype was counted between two and nine times. The gene calls are TRBV5-1 and TRBJ1-2; TRBD1 matches at 7 bases. The V and J ends lost 4 bases and 2 bases, in that order; junction bases with no gene match: 5. The V gene's germline CDR1 is SGHRS and CDR2 YFSETQ. The CDR3 length is 14 residues. The CDR3 reads CASSGIQGNYGYTF. The DNA of the CDR3 is TGCGCCAGCAGCGGAATACAGGGGAACTATGGCTACACCTTC.

The DNA of the CDR3 is TGTGCCAGCAGTTACTCGACGGGGGGGCTAGATCAAGAGACCCAGTACTTC. Encoded protein: CASSYSTGGLDQETQYF. The chain is built from TRBV6-2 or TRBV6-3 and TRBJ2-5, with 8 bases fitting TRBD2. Germline trimming cut 0 bases from V and 2 bases from J; bases unmatched to any gene: 8. CDR3 length equals 17 residues. CDR1 and CDR2 from the germline V gene are MNHEY and SVGEGT.

A few counts support this clonotype. This chain connects TRBV25-1 to TRBJ1-5, with 7 bases lining up with TRBD1. In germline, CDR1 is MGHDK, CDR2 SYGVNS. This CDR3 region has 14 residues. Losses at the gene ends were 3 bases for V and 7 bases for J; bases not matched to a gene: 6. DNA for the CDR3: TGTGCCAGCAGTGACACAGGGGTGAGACAGCCCCAGCATTTT. Protein: CASSDTGVRQPQHF.

V gene TRBV20-1 combines with J gene TRBJ2-6; maybe TRBD2 (6 bases). The CDR3 is 15 residues long. Germline lookup yields CDR1 DFQATT and CDR2 SNEGSKA (reference sequence). The V end lost 6 bases, the J end lost 4 bases, and 16 bases lay between the germline ends. CDR3 nucleotides: TGCAGTGCCCTCGGGGGATTGCTCGGGGCCAACGTCCTGACTTTC. This translates into CSALGGLLGANVLTF.

V gene TRBV20-1 combines with J gene TRBJ1-2; maybe TRBD1 (6 bases). V shed 2 bases and J shed 8 bases, with 15 bases lying between them. Germline CDR1 and CDR2: DFQATT and SNEGSKA (reference sequence). This CDR3 has 13 residues. CDR3 sequence: CSARRGPGDGYTF. CDR3 DNA: TGCAGTGCTAGAAGAGGGCCAGGGGACGGCTACACCTTC.

This clonotype was picked up a small number of times. The chain carries TRBV20-1 and TRBJ2-1; D gene uncertain. The ends were cut back, 6 bases at V and 8 bases at J, with 17 bases in the middle. From germline, CDR1 is DFQATT and CDR2 SNEGSKA (reference sequence). This CDR3 has 13 amino acids. CDR3: CSAPGLGLDEQFF. CDR3 DNA sequence: TGCAGTGCGCCCGGGCTCGGATTAGATGAGCAGTTCTTC.

The chain has TRBV20-1 and TRBJ1-1, with D uncertain. Trimming left V 0 bases short and J 10 bases short, with 24 bases between. The germline gives CDR1 DFQATT, CDR2 SNEGSKA (reference sequence). This CDR3 has 16 amino acids. In DNA, the CDR3 is TGCAGTGCTAGAGATGGCCAGAGGGAGTTGTACGCTGGAGCTTTCTTT. It specifies CSARDGQRELYAGAFF.

J is TRBJ2-7 and V is TRBV29-1; D ambiguous. CDR1 is SQVTM and CDR2 is ANQGSEA in the germline V gene. The ends were cut back, 5 bases at V and 2 bases at J, with 13 bases in the middle. This CDR3 comprises 13 residues. CDR3 DNA sequence: TGCAGCGTTCGAGAAGGTGGGGCCTACGAGCAGTACTTC. This codes for CSVREGGAYEQYF.

The chain combines TRBV7-9 with TRBJ2-7; the D gene is possibly TRBD1 (6 bases). This CDR3 has 15 amino acids. Germline V gene data show CDR1 as SEHNR and CDR2 as FQNEAQ (reference sequence). V was cut by 5 bases and J by 0 bases, with 14 bases left in between. DNA of the CDR3: TGTGCCAGCAGCCCACCCGGACAGATCTCCTACGAGCAGTACTTC. It encodes CASSPPGQISYEQYF.

This chain uses TRBV10-3 with TRBJ2-4; TRBD1 matches at 7 bases. The CDR3 totals 16 residues. The junction had 8 bases not matched to a gene; V was cut back by 5 bases and J by 1 base. Germline values: CDR1 ENHRY, CDR2 SYGVKD. CDR3 in DNA: TGTGCCATCAGTAAGGACAGGACTGCGGCCAAAAACATTCAGTACTTC. Translated: CAISKDRTAAKNIQYF.

Only a few counts were recorded for this clonotype. This sequence joins TRBV5-1 and TRBJ2-4; a weak D match, TRBD1 (6 bases). The ends were cut back, 4 bases at V and 8 bases at J, with 19 bases in the middle. The CDR3 has 15 amino acids. CDR1 is SGHRS, CDR2 YFSETQ, per germline. CDR3 protein: CASSVGTLGRDIQYF. As DNA, the CDR3 is TGCGCCAGCAGCGTAGGGACACTAGGTCGGGACATTCAGTACTTC.

This clonotype has at least ten counts. The chain has TRBV5-1 and TRBJ2-1, with TRBD2 as a possible D gene (6 bases). The CDR3 has 11 amino acids. Germline V gene sequence: CDR1 SGHRS, CDR2 YFSETQ. V shed 7 bases and J shed 9 bases, with 11 bases lying between them. CDR3 sequence (DNA): TGCGCCAGCTTGGGGGGTGGTGAGCAGTTCTTC. Translation gives CASLGGGEQFF.

The chain carries TRBV20-1 and TRBJ2-5, with D possibly being TRBD2 (6 bases). Germline-derived CDR1 and CDR2 are DFQATT and SNEGSKA (reference sequence). This CDR3 region has 15 residues. Deletions cut 3 bases from V and 5 bases from J, with 19 bases between. The CDR3 is CSASTASVLSETQYF. CDR3 coding DNA: TGCAGTGCTAGCACCGCTAGCGTCTTGTCGGAGACCCAGTACTTC.

This clonotype was observed a few times. V is TRBV7-9 and J is TRBJ2-5, with 8 bases that match TRBD1. The germline CDR1 and CDR2 sequences are SEHNR and FQNEAQ (reference sequence). This CDR3 has 16 amino acids. V shed 2 bases, J shed 7 bases, and the junction held 12 bases outside the gene matches. The CDR3 DNA follows: TGTGCCAGCAGCTTAATCATCTGGGGACAGGTAGCGACCCAGTACTTC. It specifies CASSLIIWGQVATQYF.

This clonotype was seen more than once but under ten times. The chain joins TRBV20-1 to TRBJ1-4; the match to TRBD1 covers 7 bases. This CDR3 is built from 15 residues. Unmatched junction bases numbered 9, after V lost 0 bases and J lost 8 bases. The V gene's germline CDR1 is DFQATT and CDR2 SNEGSKA (reference sequence). CDR3 nucleotides: TGCAGTGCTAGAGACCCAGCGACAGGGAACGAAAAACTGTTTTTT. Its protein is CSARDPATGNEKLFF.

In this sample, this clonotype turned up a few times. The chain couples TRBV20-1 to TRBJ2-3; 9 bases line up with TRBD2. Unmatched junction bases numbered 2, after V lost 6 bases and J lost 1 base. This CDR3 is 13 amino acids long. The V gene's germline CDR1 is DFQATT and CDR2 SNEGSKA (reference sequence). The CDR3 DNA reads as TGCAGTGCCATAGCGGGGGGCACAGATACGCAGTATTTT. As protein: CSAIAGGTDTQYF.

This clonotype was detected a few times. The DNA of the CDR3 is TGTGCCACCAGTGATTCGCGGGACATGAGCACAGATACGCAGTATTTT. It translates to CATSDSRDMSTDTQYF. The chain is built from TRBV24-1 and TRBJ2-3; either TRBD1 or TRBD2 may supply D (6 bases each). Trimming left V 2 bases short and J 0 bases short, with 11 bases between. The CDR3 sequence is 16 residues long. CDR1 and CDR2 (germline): KGHDR, SFDVKD.

V gene TRBV5-1 combines with J gene TRBJ1-1; D not certain. Germline V CDR1 and CDR2: SGHRS, YFSETQ. The CDR3 runs 14 residues. Trimming left V 5 bases short and J 0 bases short, with 11 bases between. The CDR3 here is CASSPWQLNTEAFF. The CDR3 DNA reads TGCGCCAGCAGTCCCTGGCAGTTGAACACTGAAGCTTTCTTT.